This TCR beta chain emerged from a study of T cell responses to AZD1222 COVID-19 vaccine. Data came from immunoSEQ multiplex PCR; TCRdb stores just in-frame clones and leaves some out. Of about 120,000 clones listed, over 85% were seen once; the top ten hold around 16%. The CDR3 is made up of 14 amino acids. From germline, CDR1 is SGHTA and CDR2 FQGTGA. V gave up 5 bases and J gave up 5 bases, with 13 bases separating them. This clone was recorded only once. Its antigen is currently unknown. Study observations and caveats: Spike-wide coverage was observed for vaccine-associated CD4 TCRs, with dominant responses at 160-218 and 743-854.

The clonotype comes from an adult who received the AZD1222 COVID-19 vaccine. The sample consisted of peripheral blood, taken 28 days after the second AZD1222 dose. The chain recombines TRBV7-3 with TRBJ2-1; unclear D gene. The CDR3 spells CASSPAGNNNEQFF. As DNA, the CDR3 is TGTGCCAGCAGCCCCGCCGGCAACAACAATGAGCAGTTCTTC.